The sequence of this T cell receptor beta chain was determined in a study of cytomegalovirus exposure and HLA in healthy donors. Germline V CDR1 and CDR2: MNHEY, SMNVEV (reference sequence). This CDR3 region has 15 residues. V lost 2 bases and J lost 2, with 13 bases in between. Only a few counts were recorded for this clone. PCR involved 60 Vbeta and 13 Jbeta primers. The assay was immunoSEQ multiplex PCR, and TCRdb's table has in-frame clones only and misses some. Of under 150,000 clones listed, around 81% are singletons. The sequence derives from a man between 40 and 49 years old in good health and CMV-seropositive. The specimen was PBMCs. The genes are TRBV27 and TRBJ2-7; the D gene is possibly TRBD1 (5 bases). This CDR3 is CASSLPRQITYEQYF. In nucleotides, the CDR3 is TGTGCCAGCAGTTTACCACGACAGATAACCTACGAGCAGTACTTC.